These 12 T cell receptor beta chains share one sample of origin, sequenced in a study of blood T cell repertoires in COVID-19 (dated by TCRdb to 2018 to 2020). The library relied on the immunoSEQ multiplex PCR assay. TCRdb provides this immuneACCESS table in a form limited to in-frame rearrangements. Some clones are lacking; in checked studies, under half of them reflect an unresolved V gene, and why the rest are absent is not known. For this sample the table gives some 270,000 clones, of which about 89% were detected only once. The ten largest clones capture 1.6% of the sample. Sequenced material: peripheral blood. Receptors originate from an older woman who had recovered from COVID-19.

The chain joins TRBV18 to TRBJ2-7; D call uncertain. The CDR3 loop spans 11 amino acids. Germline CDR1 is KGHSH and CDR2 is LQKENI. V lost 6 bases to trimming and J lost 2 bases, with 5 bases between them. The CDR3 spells CASSRTYEQYF. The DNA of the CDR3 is TGTGCCAGCTCTCGTACCTACGAGCAGTACTTC. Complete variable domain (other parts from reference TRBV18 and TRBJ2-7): NAGVMQNPRHLVRRRGQEARLRCSPMKGHSHVYWYRQLPEEGLKFMVYLQKENIIDESGMPKERFSAEFPKEGPSILRIQQVVRGDSAAYFCASSRTYEQYFGPGTRLTVT.

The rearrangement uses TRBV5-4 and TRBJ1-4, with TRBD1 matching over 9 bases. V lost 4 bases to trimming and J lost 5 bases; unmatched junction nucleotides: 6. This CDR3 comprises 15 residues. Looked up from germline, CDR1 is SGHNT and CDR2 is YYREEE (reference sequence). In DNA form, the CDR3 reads TGTGCCAGCAGCAACGCCGGGACAGGGAATGAAAAACTGTTTTTT. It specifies CASSNAGTGNEKLFF.

CDR3 residues: CASSVAEGSSEGQFF. CDR3 nucleotides: TGTGCCAGCAGCGTAGCGGAAGGCTCGTCTGAGGGGCAGTTCTTC. The gene calls are TRBV9 and TRBJ2-1, with a possible D match to TRBD2 (5 bases). Trimming pared 0 bases from V and 12 bases from J, leaving 19 bases between. The CDR3 is made up of 15 amino acids. CDR1 is SGDLS, CDR2 YYNGEE, per germline. The full variable domain, completed using reference TRBV9 and TRBJ2-1, is DSGVTQTPKHLITATGQRVTLRCSPRSGDLSVYWYQQSLDQGLQFLIQYYNGEERAKGNILERFSAQQFPDLHSELNLSSLELGDSALYFCASSVAEGSSEGQFFGPGTRLTVL.

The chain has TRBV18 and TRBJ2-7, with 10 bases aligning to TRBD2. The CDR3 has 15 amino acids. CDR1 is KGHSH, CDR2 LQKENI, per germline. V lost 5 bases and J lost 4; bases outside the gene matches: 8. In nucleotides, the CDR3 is TGTGCCAGCTCAACTAGCGGGGCCGGGGGATACGAGCAGTACTTC. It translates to CASSTSGAGGYEQYF.

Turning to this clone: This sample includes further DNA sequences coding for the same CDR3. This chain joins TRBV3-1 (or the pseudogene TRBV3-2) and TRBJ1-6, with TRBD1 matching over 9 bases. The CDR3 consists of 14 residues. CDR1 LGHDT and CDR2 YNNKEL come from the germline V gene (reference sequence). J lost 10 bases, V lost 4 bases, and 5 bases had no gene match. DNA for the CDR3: TGTGCCAGCAGCCGCCGGGACAGGGAATCACCCCTCCACTTT. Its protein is CASSRRDRESPLHF.

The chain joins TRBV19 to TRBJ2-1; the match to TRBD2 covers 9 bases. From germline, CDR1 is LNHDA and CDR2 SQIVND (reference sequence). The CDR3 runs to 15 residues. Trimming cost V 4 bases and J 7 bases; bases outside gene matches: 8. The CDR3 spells CASSTSGEIGNEQFF. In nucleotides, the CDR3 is TGTGCCAGTAGTACTAGCGGGGAAATCGGAAATGAGCAGTTCTTC.

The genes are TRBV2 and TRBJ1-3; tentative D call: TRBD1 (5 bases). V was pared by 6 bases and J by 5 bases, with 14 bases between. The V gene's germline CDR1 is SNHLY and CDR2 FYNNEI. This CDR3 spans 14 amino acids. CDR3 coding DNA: TGTGCCAGCAGGGGTATGCAGGGCCGAAACACCATATATTTT. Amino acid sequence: CASRGMQGRNTIYF. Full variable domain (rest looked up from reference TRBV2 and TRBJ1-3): EPEVTQTPSHQVTQMGQEVILRCVPISNHLYFYWYRQILGQKVEFLVSFYNNEISEKSEIFDDQFSVERPDGSNFTLKIRSTKLEDSAMYFCASRGMQGRNTIYFGEGSWLTVV.

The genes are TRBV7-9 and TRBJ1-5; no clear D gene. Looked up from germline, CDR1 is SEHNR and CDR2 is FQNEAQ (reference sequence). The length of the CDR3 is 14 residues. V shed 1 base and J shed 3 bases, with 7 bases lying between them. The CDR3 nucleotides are TGTGCCAGCAGCTTAGGAGGGAACAATCAGCCCCAGCATTTT. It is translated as CASSLGGNNQPQHF.

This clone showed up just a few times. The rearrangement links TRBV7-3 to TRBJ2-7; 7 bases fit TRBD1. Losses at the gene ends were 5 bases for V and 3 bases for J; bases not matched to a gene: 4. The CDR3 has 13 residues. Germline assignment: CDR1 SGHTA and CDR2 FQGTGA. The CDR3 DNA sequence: TGTGCCAGCAGCAGGGACAGAAACTACGAGCAGTACTTC. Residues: CASSRDRNYEQYF.

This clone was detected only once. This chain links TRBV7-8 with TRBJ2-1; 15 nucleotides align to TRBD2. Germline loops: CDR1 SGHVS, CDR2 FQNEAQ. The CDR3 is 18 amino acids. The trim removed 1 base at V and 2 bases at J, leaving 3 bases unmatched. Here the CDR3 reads CASSLGGLAGGPYNEQFF. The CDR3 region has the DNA TGTGCCAGCAGCTTAGGCGGACTAGCGGGGGGGCCCTACAATGAGCAGTTCTTC.

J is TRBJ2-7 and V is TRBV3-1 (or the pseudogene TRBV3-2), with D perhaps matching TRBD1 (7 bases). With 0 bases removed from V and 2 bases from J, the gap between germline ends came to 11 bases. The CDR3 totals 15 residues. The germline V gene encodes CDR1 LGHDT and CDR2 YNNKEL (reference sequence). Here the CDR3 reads CASSQEGRGAYEQYF. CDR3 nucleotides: TGTGCCAGCAGCCAAGAGGGCAGGGGGGCCTACGAGCAGTACTTC.

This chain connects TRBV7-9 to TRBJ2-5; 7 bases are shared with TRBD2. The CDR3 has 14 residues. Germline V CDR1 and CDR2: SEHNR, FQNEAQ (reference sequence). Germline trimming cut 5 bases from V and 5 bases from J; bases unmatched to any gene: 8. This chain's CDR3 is CASSHAGVPETQYF. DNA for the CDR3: TGTGCCAGCAGCCACGCGGGGGTGCCGGAGACCCAGTACTTC.